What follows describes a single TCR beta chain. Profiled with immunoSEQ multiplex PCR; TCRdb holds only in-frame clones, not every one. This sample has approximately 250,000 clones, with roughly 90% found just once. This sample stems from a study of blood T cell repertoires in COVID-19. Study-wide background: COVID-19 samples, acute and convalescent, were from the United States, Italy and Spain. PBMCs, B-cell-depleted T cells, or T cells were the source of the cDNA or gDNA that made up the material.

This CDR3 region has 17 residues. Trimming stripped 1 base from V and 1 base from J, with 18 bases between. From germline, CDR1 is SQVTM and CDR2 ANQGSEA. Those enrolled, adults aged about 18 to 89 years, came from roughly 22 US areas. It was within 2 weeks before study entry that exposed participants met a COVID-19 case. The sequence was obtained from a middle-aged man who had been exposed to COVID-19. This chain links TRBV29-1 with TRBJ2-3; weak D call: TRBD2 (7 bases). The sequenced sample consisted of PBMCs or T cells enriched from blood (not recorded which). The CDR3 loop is CSVEGPGGGLGTDTQYF. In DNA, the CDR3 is TGCAGCGTTGAAGGGCCCGGCGGGGGCTTAGGCACAGATACGCAGTATTTT.